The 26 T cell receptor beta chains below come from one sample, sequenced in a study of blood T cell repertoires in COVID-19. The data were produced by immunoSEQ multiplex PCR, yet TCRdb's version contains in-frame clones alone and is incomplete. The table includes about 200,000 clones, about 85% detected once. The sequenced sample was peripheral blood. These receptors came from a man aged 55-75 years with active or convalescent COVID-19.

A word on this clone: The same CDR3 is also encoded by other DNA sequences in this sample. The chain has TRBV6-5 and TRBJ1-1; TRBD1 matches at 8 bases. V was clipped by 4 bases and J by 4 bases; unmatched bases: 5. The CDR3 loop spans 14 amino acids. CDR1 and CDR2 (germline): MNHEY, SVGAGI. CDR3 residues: CASSSDRELTEAFF. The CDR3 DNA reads TGTGCCAGCAGTTCGGACAGGGAGCTCACTGAAGCTTTCTTT.

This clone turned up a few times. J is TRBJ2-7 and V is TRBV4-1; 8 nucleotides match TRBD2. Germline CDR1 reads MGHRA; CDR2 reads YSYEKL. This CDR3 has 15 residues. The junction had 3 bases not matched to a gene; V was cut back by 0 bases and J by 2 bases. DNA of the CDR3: TGCGCCAGCAGCCAAGATTATAGCGGGACCTACGAGCAGTACTTC. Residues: CASSQDYSGTYEQYF.

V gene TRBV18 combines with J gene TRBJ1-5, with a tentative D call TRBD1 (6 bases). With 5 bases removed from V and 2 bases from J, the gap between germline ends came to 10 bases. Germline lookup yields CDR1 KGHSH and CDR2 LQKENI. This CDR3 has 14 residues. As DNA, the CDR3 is TGTGCCAGCTCAGCCGGGACACGCAATCAGCCCCAGCATTTT. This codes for CASSAGTRNQPQHF. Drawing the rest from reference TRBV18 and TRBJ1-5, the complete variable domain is NAGVMQNPRHLVRRRGQEARLRCSPMKGHSHVYWYRQLPEEGLKFMVYLQKENIIDESGMPKERFSAEFPKEGPSILRIQQVVRGDSAAYFCASSAGTRNQPQHFGDGTRLSIL.

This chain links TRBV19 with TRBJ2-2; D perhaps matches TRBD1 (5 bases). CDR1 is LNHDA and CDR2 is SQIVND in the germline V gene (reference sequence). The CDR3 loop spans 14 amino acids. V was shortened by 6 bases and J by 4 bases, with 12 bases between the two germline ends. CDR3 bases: TGTGCCAGTAGAAGGGGTACGGCCACCGGGGAGCTGTTTTTT. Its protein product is CASRRGTATGELFF.

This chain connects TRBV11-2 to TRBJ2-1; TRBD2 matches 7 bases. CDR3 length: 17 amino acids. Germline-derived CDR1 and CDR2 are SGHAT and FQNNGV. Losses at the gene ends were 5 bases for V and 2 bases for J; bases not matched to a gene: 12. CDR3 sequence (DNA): TGTGCCAGCAGCCCAAGACCCGGGGGGTTTACCTACAATGAGCAGTTCTTC. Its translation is CASSPRPGGFTYNEQFF.

This CDR3 is CASSLGTSGGTHTQYF. The CDR3 DNA is TGTGCCAGCAGCTTGGGGACTAGCGGGGGGACGCATACGCAGTATTTT. This chain connects TRBV5-6 to TRBJ2-3; 14 nucleotides agree with TRBD2. CDR3 size: 16 residues. CDR1 and CDR2 from the germline V gene are SGHDT and YYEEEE. V dropped 0 bases and J dropped 7; count of bases not matched to a gene: 4.

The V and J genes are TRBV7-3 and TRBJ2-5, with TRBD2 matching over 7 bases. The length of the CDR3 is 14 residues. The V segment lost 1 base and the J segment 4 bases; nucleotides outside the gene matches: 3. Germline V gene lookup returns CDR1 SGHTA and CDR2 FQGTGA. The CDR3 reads CASSLRGGGETQYF. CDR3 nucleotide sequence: TGTGCCAGCAGCTTAAGAGGCGGGGGAGAGACCCAGTACTTC.

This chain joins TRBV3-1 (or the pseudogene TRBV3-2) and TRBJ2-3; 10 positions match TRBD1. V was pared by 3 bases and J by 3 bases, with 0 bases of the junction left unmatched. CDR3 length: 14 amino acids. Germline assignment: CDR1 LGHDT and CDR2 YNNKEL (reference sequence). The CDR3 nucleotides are TGTGCCAGCAGCCAGGGACAGGGGACAGATACGCAGTATTTT. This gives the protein CASSQGQGTDTQYF.

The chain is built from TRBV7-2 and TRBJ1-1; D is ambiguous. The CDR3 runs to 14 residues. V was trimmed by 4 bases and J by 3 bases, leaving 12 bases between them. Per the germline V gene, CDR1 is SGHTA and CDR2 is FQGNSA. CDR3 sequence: CASSYLQIYTEAFF. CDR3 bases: TGTGCCAGCAGCTATTTACAGATTTACACTGAAGCTTTCTTT.

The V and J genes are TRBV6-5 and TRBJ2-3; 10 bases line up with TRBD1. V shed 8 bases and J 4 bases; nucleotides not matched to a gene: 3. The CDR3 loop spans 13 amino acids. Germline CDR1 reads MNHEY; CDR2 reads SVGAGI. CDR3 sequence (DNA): TGTGCCAGCGGGACAGGGGTCGCAGATACGCAGTATTTT. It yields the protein CASGTGVADTQYF.

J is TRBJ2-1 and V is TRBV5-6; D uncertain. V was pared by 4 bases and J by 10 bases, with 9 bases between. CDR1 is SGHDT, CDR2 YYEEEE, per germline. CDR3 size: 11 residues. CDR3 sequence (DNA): TGTGCCAGCAGCGTCTCAGGAGAGCAGTTCTTC. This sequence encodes CASSVSGEQFF.

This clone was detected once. The CDR3 region is CASSRGLAGGTEQFF. For the CDR3, the DNA is TGTGCCAGCAGCCGGGGACTAGCGGGGGGCACTGAGCAGTTCTTC. The rearrangement uses TRBV9 and TRBJ2-1, with TRBD2 matching 15 bases. J was trimmed by 9 bases and V by 4 bases; bases with no gene match: 5. The CDR3 sequence is 15 residues long. Germline CDR1 and CDR2: SGDLS and YYNGEE.

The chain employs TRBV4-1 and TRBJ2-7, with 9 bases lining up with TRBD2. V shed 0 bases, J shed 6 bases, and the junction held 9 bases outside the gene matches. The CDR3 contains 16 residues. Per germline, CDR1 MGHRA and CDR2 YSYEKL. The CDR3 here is CASSQENSGGSGEQYF. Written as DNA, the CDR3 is TGCGCCAGCAGCCAAGAAAATAGCGGGGGCTCGGGCGAGCAGTACTTC.

The CDR3 sequence is CATSRGQRLFF. The CDR3 nucleotides are TGTGCCACCAGCAGGGGACAAAGGCTGTTCTTC. V is TRBV15 and J is TRBJ2-1; tentative D call: TRBD1 (6 bases). V was clipped by 3 bases and J by 15 bases, with 12 bases between them. The CDR3 spans 11 residues. Per the germline V gene, CDR1 is LNHNV and CDR2 is YYDKDF (reference sequence).

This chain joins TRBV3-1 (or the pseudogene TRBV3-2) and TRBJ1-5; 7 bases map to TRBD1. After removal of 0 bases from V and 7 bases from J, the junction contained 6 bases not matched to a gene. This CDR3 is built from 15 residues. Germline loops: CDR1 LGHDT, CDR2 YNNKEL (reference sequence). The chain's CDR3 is CASSQDMTGRQPQHF. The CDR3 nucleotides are TGTGCCAGCAGCCAAGATATGACAGGGCGACAGCCCCAGCATTTT.

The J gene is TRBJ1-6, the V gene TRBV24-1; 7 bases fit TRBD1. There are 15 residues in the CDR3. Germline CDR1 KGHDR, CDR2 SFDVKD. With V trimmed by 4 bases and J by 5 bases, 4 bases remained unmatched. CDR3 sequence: CATSERQGNNSPLHF. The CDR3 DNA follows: TGTGCCACCAGTGAAAGACAGGGCAATAATTCACCCCTCCACTTT.

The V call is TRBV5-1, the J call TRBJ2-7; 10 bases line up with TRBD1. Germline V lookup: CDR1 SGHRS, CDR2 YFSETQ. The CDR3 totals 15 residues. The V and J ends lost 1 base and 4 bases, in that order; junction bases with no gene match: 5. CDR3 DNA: TGCGCCAGCAGCTTGCTCGGGACAGGGGAGTACGAGCAGTACTTC. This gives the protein CASSLLGTGEYEQYF.

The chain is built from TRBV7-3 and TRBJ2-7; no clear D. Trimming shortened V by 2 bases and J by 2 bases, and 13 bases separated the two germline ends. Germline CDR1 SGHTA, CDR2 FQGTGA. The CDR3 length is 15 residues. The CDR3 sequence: CASSLDTGRTYEQYF. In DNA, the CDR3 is TGTGCCAGCAGCTTAGATACTGGCAGGACCTACGAGCAGTACTTC.

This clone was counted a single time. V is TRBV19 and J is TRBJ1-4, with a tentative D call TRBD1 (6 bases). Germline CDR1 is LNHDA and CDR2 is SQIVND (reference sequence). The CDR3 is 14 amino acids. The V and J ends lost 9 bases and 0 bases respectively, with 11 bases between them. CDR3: CASAGTTTNEKLFF. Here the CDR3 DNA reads TGTGCCAGCGCCGGGACAACAACTAATGAAAAACTGTTTTTT.

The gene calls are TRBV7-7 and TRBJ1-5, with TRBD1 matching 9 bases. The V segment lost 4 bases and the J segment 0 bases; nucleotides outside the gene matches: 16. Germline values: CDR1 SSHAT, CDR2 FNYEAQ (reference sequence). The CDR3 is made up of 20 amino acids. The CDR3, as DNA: TGTGCCAGCAGCTGGGGCTCCGGGACAGGGAATTTTAATAGCAATCAGCCCCAGCATTTT. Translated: CASSWGSGTGNFNSNQPQHF.

DNA for the CDR3: TGTGCCAGCAGCTTAGTGGGGCAACACTATGGCTACACCTTC. Residues: CASSLVGQHYGYTF. V gene TRBV7-8 combines with J gene TRBJ1-2; D may be TRBD1 (5 bases). Looked up from germline, CDR1 is SGHVS and CDR2 is FQNEAQ. The CDR3 sequence is 14 residues long. The ends were cut back, 1 base at V and 3 bases at J, with 9 bases in the middle.

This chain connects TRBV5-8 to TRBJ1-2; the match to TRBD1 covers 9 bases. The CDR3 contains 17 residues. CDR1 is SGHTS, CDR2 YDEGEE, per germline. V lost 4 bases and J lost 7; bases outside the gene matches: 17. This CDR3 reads CASSPSRDRARAFGYTF. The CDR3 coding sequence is TGTGCCAGCAGCCCGTCCCGGGACAGGGCCAGAGCGTTTGGCTACACCTTC.

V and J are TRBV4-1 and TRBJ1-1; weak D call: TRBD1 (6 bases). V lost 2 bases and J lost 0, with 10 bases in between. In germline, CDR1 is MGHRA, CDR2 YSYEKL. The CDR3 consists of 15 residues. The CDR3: CASSQTGTLNTEAFF. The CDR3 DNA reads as TGCGCCAGCAGCCAAACTGGGACATTGAACACTGAAGCTTTCTTT.

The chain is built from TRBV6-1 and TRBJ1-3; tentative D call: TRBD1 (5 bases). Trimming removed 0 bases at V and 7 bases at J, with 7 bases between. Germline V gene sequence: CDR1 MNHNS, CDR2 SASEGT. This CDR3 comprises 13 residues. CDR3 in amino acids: CASSEAEGNTIYF. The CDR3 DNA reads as TGTGCCAGCAGTGAAGCGGAGGGGAACACCATATATTTT.

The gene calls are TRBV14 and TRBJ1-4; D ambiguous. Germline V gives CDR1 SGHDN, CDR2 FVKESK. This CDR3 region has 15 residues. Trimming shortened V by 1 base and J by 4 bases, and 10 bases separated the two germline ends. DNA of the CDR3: TGTGCCAGCAGCCAAGTGAAACAGCTTAATGAAAAACTGTTTTTT. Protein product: CASSQVKQLNEKLFF. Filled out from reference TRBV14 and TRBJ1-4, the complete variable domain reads EAGVTQFPSHSVIEKGQTVTLRCDPISGHDNLYWYRRVMGKEIKFLLHFVKESKQDESGMPNNRFLAERTGGTYSTLKVQPAELEDSGVYFCASSQVKQLNEKLFFGSGTQLSVL.

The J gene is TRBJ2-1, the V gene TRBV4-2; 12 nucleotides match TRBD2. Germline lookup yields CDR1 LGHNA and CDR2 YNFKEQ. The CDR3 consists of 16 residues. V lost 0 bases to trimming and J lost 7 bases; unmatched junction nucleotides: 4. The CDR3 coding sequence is TGTGCCAGCAGCCAAGATCGGACTAGCGGGAATAATGAGCAGTTCTTC. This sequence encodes CASSQDRTSGNNEQFF.